The 3 T cell receptor beta chains listed next were all sequenced from one sample in a study of blood T cell repertoires in COVID-19. The method was immunoSEQ multiplex PCR; TCRdb's version includes in-frame clones alone and lacks a portion of them. The sample has 200,000 to 250,000 clones; 83% are singletons. The specimen sequenced was PBMCs or T cells enriched from blood (not recorded which). All receptors derive from a woman in her 50s who had been exposed to COVID-19.

The chain joins TRBV6-2 or TRBV6-3 to TRBJ1-5, with 7 bases lining up with TRBD1. Germline V gene lookup returns CDR1 MNHEY and CDR2 SVGEGT. This CDR3 comprises 16 residues. V shed 5 bases, J shed 2 bases, and the junction held 9 bases outside the gene matches. This CDR3 is CASSRLKGAGNQPQHF. CDR3 bases: TGTGCCAGCAGTCGACTTAAGGGGGCGGGCAATCAGCCCCAGCATTTT.

The rearrangement uses TRBV5-3 and TRBJ1-1; 8 nucleotides line up with TRBD1. TRBV5-3 is known as an ORF, though its function is uncertain. The CDR3 is 13 amino acids. V dropped 3 bases and J dropped 4; count of bases not matched to a gene: 2. DNA for the CDR3: TGTGCCAGAAGCTCAGGGACAGGCACTGAAGCTTTCTTT. It translates to CARSSGTGTEAFF.

The rearrangement joins TRBV18 to TRBJ2-7; the D gene is possibly TRBD2 (5 bases). This CDR3 contains 14 residues. V lost 4 bases and J lost 0, with 10 bases in between. Per the germline V gene, CDR1 is KGHSH and CDR2 is LQKENI. Here the CDR3 reads CASSREGSSYEQYF. The CDR3 nucleotides are TGTGCCAGCTCACGGGAAGGGAGCTCCTACGAGCAGTACTTC.